Below are 8 T cell receptor beta chains sequenced from a single sample in a study of shared clonotypes between healthy human individuals. Produced via immunoSEQ multiplex PCR; TCRdb's table is partial and in-frame only. The data contain around 1.5 million clones, 95% to 99% of them seen just once; the ten biggest clones take up roughly 0.42%. Sequenced input: naive CD4+ T cells sorted from blood. The subset denotes: CD45RA+ positively selected. The receptor set was obtained from a man aged 30 to 39 in good health.

V usage is TRBV5-4 and J usage is TRBJ2-5; TRBD2 agrees at 13 bases. CDR1 and CDR2 from the germline V gene are SGHNT and YYREEE (reference sequence). J gave up 2 bases and V 4 bases, and 5 bases lay outside the gene matches. The CDR3 is 16 amino acids. The CDR3 loop reads CASSARLAGGQETQYF. The CDR3 bases are TGTGCCAGCAGCGCCCGACTAGCGGGAGGACAAGAGACCCAGTACTTC.

The chain is built from TRBV5-1 and TRBJ2-1; the D gene is possibly TRBD2 (6 bases). Germline values: CDR1 SGHRS, CDR2 YFSETQ. The ends were cut back, 2 bases at V and 7 bases at J, with 13 bases in the middle. The CDR3 is made up of 14 amino acids. The CDR3 DNA reads as TGCGCCAGCAGCTTAACGGGAGTGCTTAATGAGCAGTTCTTC. Residues: CASSLTGVLNEQFF.

V gene TRBV5-4 combines with J gene TRBJ2-1; no definite D call. Germline assignment: CDR1 SGHNT and CDR2 YYREEE (reference sequence). CDR3 length: 12 residues. V lost 4 bases to trimming and J lost 14 bases, with 16 bases between them. CDR3 DNA sequence: TGTGCCAGCAGCATGCAAAGTGCCAGTGAGTTCTTC. Protein: CASSMQSASEFF.

This chain links TRBV11-3 with TRBJ2-2; 11 nucleotides align to TRBD2. This CDR3 region has 16 residues. V lost 5 bases, J lost 3 bases, and 5 bases stayed unmatched. The germline V gene has CDR1 SGHNT and CDR2 YENEEA. CDR3 in amino acids: CASSPTSGGYTGELFF. In DNA, the CDR3 is TGTGCCAGCAGCCCAACTAGCGGGGGCTACACCGGGGAGCTGTTTTTT.

The chain combines TRBV27 with TRBJ2-7; TRBD2 matches 7 bases. The CDR3 has 13 residues. The ends lost 6 bases at V and 0 bases at J; junction bases unmatched: 2. Germline lookup yields CDR1 MNHEY and CDR2 SMNVEV (reference sequence). The CDR3 sequence: CASSGTNSYEQYF. In DNA, the CDR3 is TGTGCCAGCAGCGGGACTAACTCCTACGAGCAGTACTTC.

The chain joins TRBV9 to TRBJ1-2, with D uncertain. The CDR3 is 15 amino acids. V was cut by 0 bases and J by 4 bases, with 13 bases left in between. Germline V lookup: CDR1 SGDLS, CDR2 YYNGEE. The CDR3 sequence is CASSVGSSRTYGYTF. DNA of the CDR3: TGTGCCAGCAGCGTAGGTTCATCTAGGACCTATGGCTACACCTTC.

In this sample, this clone turned up once. Other DNA sequences within the sample encode an identical CDR3. V is TRBV5-1 and J is TRBJ2-3; D is perhaps TRBD1 or TRBD2 (5 bases each). With 2 bases removed from V and 0 bases from J, the gap between germline ends came to 10 bases. Germline CDR1 reads SGHRS; CDR2 reads YFSETQ. This CDR3 comprises 15 residues. This CDR3 reads CASSFRGGSTDTQYF. DNA for the CDR3: TGCGCCAGCAGCTTCCGGGGCGGGAGCACAGATACGCAGTATTTT.

The rearrangement links TRBV25-1 to TRBJ1-2; D is unresolved. The length of the CDR3 is 14 residues. Trimming stripped 2 bases from V and 7 bases from J, with 14 bases between. Germline CDR1 reads MGHDK; CDR2 reads SYGVNS. The CDR3, as DNA: TGTGCCAGCAGTGAACCCGGCGCAGTGGGTGGCTACACCTTC. Translating gives CASSEPGAVGGYTF.